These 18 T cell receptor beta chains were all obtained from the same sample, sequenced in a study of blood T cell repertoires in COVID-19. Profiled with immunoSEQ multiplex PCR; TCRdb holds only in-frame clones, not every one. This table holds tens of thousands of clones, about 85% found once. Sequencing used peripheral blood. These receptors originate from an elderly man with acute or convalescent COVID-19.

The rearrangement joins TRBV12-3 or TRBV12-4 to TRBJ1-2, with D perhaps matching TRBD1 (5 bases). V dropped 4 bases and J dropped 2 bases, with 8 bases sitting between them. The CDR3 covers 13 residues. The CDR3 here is CASSWGGNYGYTF. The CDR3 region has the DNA TGTGCCAGCAGTTGGGGGGGGAACTATGGCTACACCTTC.

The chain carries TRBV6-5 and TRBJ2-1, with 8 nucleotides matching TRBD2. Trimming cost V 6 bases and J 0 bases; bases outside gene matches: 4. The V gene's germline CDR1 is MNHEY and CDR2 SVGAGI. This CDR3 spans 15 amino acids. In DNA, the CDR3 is TGTGCCAGCAGCTTAGCGGGGAGCTCCTACAATGAGCAGTTCTTC. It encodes CASSLAGSSYNEQFF.

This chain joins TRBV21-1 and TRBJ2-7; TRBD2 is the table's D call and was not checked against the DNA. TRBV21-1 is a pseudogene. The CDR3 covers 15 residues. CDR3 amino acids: CASSKVEALRHEQYF. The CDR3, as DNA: TGTGCCAGCAGCAAAGTCGAAGCCCTGCGCCACGAGCAGTACTTC.

CDR3 amino acids: CASSLAGGDMNTEAFF. DNA of the CDR3: TGTGCCAGCAGCTTAGCAGGGGGAGATATGAACACTGAAGCTTTCTTT. This chain joins TRBV11-2 and TRBJ1-1; 7 nucleotides match TRBD1. The V segment lost 1 base and the J segment 0 bases; nucleotides outside the gene matches: 5. CDR3 size: 16 residues. Germline-derived CDR1 and CDR2 are SGHAT and FQNNGV. The full variable domain, rest sourced from reference TRBV11-2 and TRBJ1-1, is EAGVAQSPRYKIIEKRQSVAFWCNPISGHATLYWYQQILGQGPKLLIQFQNNGVVDDSQLPKDRFSAERLKGVDSTLKIQPAKLEDSAVYLCASSLAGGDMNTEAFFGQGTRLTVV.

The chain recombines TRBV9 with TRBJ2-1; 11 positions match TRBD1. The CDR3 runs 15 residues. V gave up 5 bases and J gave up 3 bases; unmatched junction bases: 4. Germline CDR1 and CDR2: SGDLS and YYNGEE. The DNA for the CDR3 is TGTGCCAGCAGTGGAGGGACAGGGGGCTACAATGAGCAGTTCTTC. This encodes CASSGGTGGYNEQFF.

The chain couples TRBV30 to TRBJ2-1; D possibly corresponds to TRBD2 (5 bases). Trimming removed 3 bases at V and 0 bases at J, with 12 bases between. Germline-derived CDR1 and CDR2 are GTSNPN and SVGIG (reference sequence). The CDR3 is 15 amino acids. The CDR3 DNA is TGTGCCTGGAGAGGTGCGGGCCACTCCTACAATGAGCAGTTCTTC. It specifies CAWRGAGHSYNEQFF. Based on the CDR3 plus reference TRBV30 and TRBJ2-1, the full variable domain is SQTIHQWPATLVQPVGSPLSLECTVEGTSNPNLYWYRQAAGRGLQLLFYSVGIGQISSEVPQNLSASRPQDRQFILSSKKLLLSDSGFYLCAWRGAGHSYNEQFFGPGTRLTVL.

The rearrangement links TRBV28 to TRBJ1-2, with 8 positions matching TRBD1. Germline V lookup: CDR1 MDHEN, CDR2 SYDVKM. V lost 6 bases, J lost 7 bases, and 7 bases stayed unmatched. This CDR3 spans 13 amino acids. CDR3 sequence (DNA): TGTGCCAGCAGACCCCCGACAGGGGTTGGCTACACCTTC. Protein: CASRPPTGVGYTF.

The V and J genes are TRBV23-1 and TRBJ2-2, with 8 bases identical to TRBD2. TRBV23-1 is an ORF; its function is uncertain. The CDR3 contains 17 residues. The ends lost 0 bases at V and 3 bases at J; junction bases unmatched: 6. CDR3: CASSQSASGSYTGELFF. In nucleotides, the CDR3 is TGCGCCAGCAGTCAATCGGCGAGCGGGAGCTACACCGGGGAGCTGTTTTTT.

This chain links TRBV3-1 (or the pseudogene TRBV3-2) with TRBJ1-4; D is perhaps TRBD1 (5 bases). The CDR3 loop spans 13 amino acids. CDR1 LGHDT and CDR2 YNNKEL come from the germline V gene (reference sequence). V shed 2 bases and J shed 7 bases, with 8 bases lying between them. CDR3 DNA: TGTGCCAGCAGCCAAAGCGGGGCTGAAAAACTGTTTTTT. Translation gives CASSQSGAEKLFF.

CDR3 in amino acids: CSVQLGGSNQPQHF. The DNA of the CDR3 is TGCAGCGTTCAGCTGGGGGGAAGCAATCAGCCCCAGCATTTT. The chain has TRBV29-1 and TRBJ1-5; D possibly corresponds to TRBD1 (5 bases). The CDR3 covers 14 residues. Trimming left V 5 bases short and J 1 base short, with 12 bases between. Germline V lookup: CDR1 SQVTM, CDR2 ANQGSEA.

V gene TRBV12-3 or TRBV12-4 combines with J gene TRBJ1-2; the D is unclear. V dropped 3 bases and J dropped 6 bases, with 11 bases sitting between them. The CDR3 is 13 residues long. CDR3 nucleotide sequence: TGTGCCAGCAGTTTGGGAGGGAAGGATGGCTACACCTTC. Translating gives CASSLGGKDGYTF.

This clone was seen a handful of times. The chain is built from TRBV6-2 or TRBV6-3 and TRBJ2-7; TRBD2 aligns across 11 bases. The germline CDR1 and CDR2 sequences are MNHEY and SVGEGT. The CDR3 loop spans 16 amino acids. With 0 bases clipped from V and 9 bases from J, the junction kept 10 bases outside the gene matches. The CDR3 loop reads CASSYSRGTSGLWQYF. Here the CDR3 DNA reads TGTGCCAGCAGTTACTCGAGGGGGACTAGCGGCCTTTGGCAGTACTTC.

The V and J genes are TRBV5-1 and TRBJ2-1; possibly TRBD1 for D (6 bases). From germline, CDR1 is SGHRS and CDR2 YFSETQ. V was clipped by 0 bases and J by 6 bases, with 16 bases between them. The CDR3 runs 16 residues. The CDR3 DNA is TGCGCCAGCAGCTTGGCCAGGGGCCGGGGAAGCAATGAGCAGTTCTTC. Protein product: CASSLARGRGSNEQFF.

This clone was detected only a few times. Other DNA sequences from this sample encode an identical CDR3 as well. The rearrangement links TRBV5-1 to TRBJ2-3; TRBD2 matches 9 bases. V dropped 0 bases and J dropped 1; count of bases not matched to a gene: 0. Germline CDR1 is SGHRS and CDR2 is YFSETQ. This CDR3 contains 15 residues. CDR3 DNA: TGCGCCAGCAGCTTGGGCGGGGGGGGCACAGATACGCAGTATTTT. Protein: CASSLGGGGTDTQYF.

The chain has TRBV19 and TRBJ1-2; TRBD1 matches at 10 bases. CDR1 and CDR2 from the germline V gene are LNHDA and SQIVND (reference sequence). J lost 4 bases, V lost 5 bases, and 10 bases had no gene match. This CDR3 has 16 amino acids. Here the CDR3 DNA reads TGTGCCAGTAGTCCCAGACAGGGGGCGGATGGCTATGGCTACACCTTC. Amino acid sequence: CASSPRQGADGYGYTF.

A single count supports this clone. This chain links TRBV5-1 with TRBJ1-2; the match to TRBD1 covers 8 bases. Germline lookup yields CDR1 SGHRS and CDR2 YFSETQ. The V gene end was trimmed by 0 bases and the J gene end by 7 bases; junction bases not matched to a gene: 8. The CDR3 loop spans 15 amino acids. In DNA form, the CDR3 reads TGCGCCAGCAGCTTGGGGCGGGACAGGACCTCTGGCTACACCTTC. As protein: CASSLGRDRTSGYTF.

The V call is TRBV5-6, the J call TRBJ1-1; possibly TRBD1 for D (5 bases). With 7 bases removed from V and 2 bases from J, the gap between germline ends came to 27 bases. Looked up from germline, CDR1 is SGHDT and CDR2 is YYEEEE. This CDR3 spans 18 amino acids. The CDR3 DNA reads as TGTGCCAGCCGGGCGAGGCTAGGGACTGCCTATGGAAACACTGAAGCTTTCTTT. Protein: CASRARLGTAYGNTEAFF.

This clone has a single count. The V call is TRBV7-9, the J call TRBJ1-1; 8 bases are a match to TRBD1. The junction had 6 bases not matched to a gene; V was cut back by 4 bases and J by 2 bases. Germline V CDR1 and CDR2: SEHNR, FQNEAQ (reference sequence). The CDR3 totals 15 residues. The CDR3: CASSSPDRVNTEAFF. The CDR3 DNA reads TGTGCCAGCAGCTCGCCGGACAGGGTAAACACTGAAGCTTTCTTT.